The 30 T cell receptor beta chains reported below all come from one sample, sequenced in a study of blood T cell repertoires in COVID-19. Assay: immunoSEQ multiplex PCR; the TCRdb copy retains only in-frame clones and omits some. This table has more than 200,000 clones, 85% to 90% appearing once. Sequencing was carried out using peripheral blood. All receptors come from a man aged 50-59 years with acute or convalescent COVID-19.

This clone came up many times. V and J are TRBV9 and TRBJ2-2; 11 nucleotides agree with TRBD1. After removal of 4 bases from V and 5 bases from J, the junction contained 7 bases not matched to a gene. CDR1 is SGDLS, CDR2 YYNGEE, per germline. The CDR3 is 16 amino acids. The CDR3 DNA reads as TGTGCCAGCAGCCTAGGGACAGGGGGAGGGACCGGGGAGCTGTTTTTT. This translates into CASSLGTGGGTGELFF.

A few counts support this clone. This chain links TRBV6-1 with TRBJ2-7, with D possibly matching TRBD2 (6 bases). V dropped 2 bases and J dropped 7 bases, with 18 bases sitting between them. Germline V lookup: CDR1 MNHNS, CDR2 SASEGT. The length of the CDR3 is 15 residues. CDR3 amino acids: CASSESGGIVREQYF. In DNA, the CDR3 is TGTGCCAGCAGTGAATCCGGGGGAATAGTACGGGAGCAGTACTTC.

This chain joins TRBV11-2 and TRBJ1-2; 7 nucleotides agree with TRBD1. This CDR3 is 14 amino acids long. With 1 base clipped from V and 5 bases from J, the junction kept 4 bases outside the gene matches. Germline V gene lookup returns CDR1 SGHAT and CDR2 FQNNGV. The CDR3 nucleotides are TGTGCCAGCAGCTTAGGACAGGGAGGTTATGGCTACACCTTC. This codes for CASSLGQGGYGYTF.

CDR3 protein: CASSLNRAASGNTIYF. The CDR3 DNA is TGTGCCAGCAGCCTAAATCGAGCGGCATCTGGAAACACCATATATTTT. The chain employs TRBV7-9 and TRBJ1-3; unclear D gene. The length of the CDR3 is 16 residues. V was cut by 5 bases and J by 1 base, with 15 bases left in between. The germline gives CDR1 SEHNR, CDR2 FQNEAQ (reference sequence).

This sequence joins TRBV19 and TRBJ1-5; D may be TRBD1 (5 bases). V was clipped by 6 bases and J by 7 bases, with 10 bases between them. The CDR3 length is 12 residues. Germline values: CDR1 LNHDA, CDR2 SQIVND (reference sequence). The CDR3 DNA reads TGTGCCAGTAGCAAGGGGCTCCAGCCCCAGCATTTT. Translated, it gives CASSKGLQPQHF.

This clone was seen a single time. The genes are TRBV7-8 and TRBJ1-5; no firm D call. There are 16 residues in the CDR3. Germline CDR1 SGHVS, CDR2 FQNEAQ. Between the trimmed V and J ends, which lost 0 bases and 4 bases, there was a span of 13 bases. CDR3 protein: CASSLAWGGRNQPQHF. CDR3 bases: TGTGCCAGCAGCTTAGCGTGGGGTGGGAGAAATCAGCCCCAGCATTTT.

This clone was observed once. This rearrangement joins TRBV5-1 to TRBJ2-5, with TRBD1 matching 7 bases. CDR3 length equals 15 residues. From germline, CDR1 is SGHRS and CDR2 YFSETQ. V lost 4 bases to trimming and J lost 4 bases; unmatched junction nucleotides: 10. For the CDR3, the DNA is TGCGCCAGCAGCCAAGGACAGGTTGCGGGAGAGACCCAGTACTTC. It is translated as CASSQGQVAGETQYF.

This clone occurred once. The rearrangement links TRBV9 to TRBJ1-3, with 7 bases fitting TRBD1. The CDR3 has 16 amino acids. J gave up 0 bases and V 3 bases, and 6 bases lay outside the gene matches. Germline V CDR1 and CDR2: SGDLS, YYNGEE. CDR3 region: CASSGWTGLSGNTIYF. The CDR3 bases are TGTGCCAGCAGCGGATGGACAGGCCTCTCTGGAAACACCATATATTTT.

The V and J genes are TRBV12-3 or TRBV12-4 and TRBJ1-1; a weak D match, TRBD1 (5 bases). Between the trimmed V and J ends, which lost 4 bases and 2 bases, there was a span of 8 bases. The CDR3 runs to 13 residues. CDR3 loop: CASSSGGNTEAFF. The CDR3 DNA follows: TGTGCCAGCAGTTCGGGGGGAAACACTGAAGCTTTCTTT.

The rearrangement uses TRBV10-2 and TRBJ2-1; 8 bases agree with TRBD1. Germline V gene sequence: CDR1 WSHSY, CDR2 SAAADI. CDR3 length equals 14 residues. V shed 4 bases and J 6 bases; nucleotides not matched to a gene: 5. The CDR3 protein is CASSVIDRGNEQFF. The CDR3, as DNA: TGCGCCAGCAGTGTTATAGACAGGGGCAATGAGCAGTTCTTC.

J is TRBJ2-5 and V is TRBV5-4; the match to TRBD2 covers 9 bases. The junction had 3 bases not matched to a gene; V was cut back by 0 bases and J by 0 bases. The CDR3 runs to 16 residues. Germline CDR1 and CDR2: SGHNT and YYREEE (reference sequence). CDR3 DNA: TGTGCCAGCAGCTTGGCGGCGGGGGGGAACCAAGAGACCCAGTACTTC. Translated, it gives CASSLAAGGNQETQYF.

The V call is TRBV5-5, the J call TRBJ2-1, with a weak D call TRBD2 (6 bases). Germline-derived CDR1 and CDR2 are SGHKS and YYEKEE (reference sequence). CDR3 size: 15 residues. The V end lost 1 base, the J end lost 7 bases, and 15 bases lay between the germline ends. The DNA of the CDR3 is TGTGCCAGCAGCTTGAGATTGGAGGGTATGAATGAGCAGTTCTTC. Translating gives CASSLRLEGMNEQFF.

This chain connects TRBV6-5 to TRBJ1-5; no clear D gene. This CDR3 spans 13 amino acids. Germline V CDR1 and CDR2: MNHEY, SVGAGI. Trimming left V 6 bases short and J 0 bases short, with 6 bases between. The CDR3 here is CASRENSNQPQHF. The CDR3 DNA follows: TGTGCCAGCAGGGAGAATAGCAATCAGCCCCAGCATTTT.

The chain employs TRBV29-1 and TRBJ2-1, with 8 bases lining up with TRBD1. From germline, CDR1 is SQVTM and CDR2 ANQGSEA. V lost 6 bases, J lost 9 bases, and 16 bases stayed unmatched. The CDR3 contains 15 residues. The chain's CDR3 is CSVPDPDRANGEQFF. The CDR3 DNA reads as TGCAGCGTCCCCGACCCGGACAGGGCAAACGGTGAGCAGTTCTTC.

The V and J genes are TRBV27 and TRBJ2-3, with 7 bases lining up with TRBD1. CDR3 length: 16 amino acids. The J segment lost 4 bases and the V segment lost 5 bases, leaving 12 bases of the junction unmatched. Per the germline V gene, CDR1 is MNHEY and CDR2 is SMNVEV (reference sequence). CDR3 protein: CASSSRQGERADTQYF. The CDR3 bases are TGTGCCAGCAGTAGCAGACAGGGTGAAAGGGCAGATACGCAGTATTTT.

The J gene is TRBJ1-5, the V gene TRBV2, with 7 bases matching TRBD1. Per the germline V gene, CDR1 is SNHLY and CDR2 is FYNNEI. The CDR3 runs 15 residues. The junction had 5 bases not matched to a gene; V was cut back by 6 bases and J by 0 bases. The CDR3 DNA reads TGTGCCAGCAGACGGGACAGTCTTAGCAATCAGCCCCAGCATTTT. Protein: CASRRDSLSNQPQHF.

The table lists this clone with many counts. V and J are TRBV2 and TRBJ2-2; 10 bases align to TRBD2. J was trimmed by 4 bases and V by 3 bases; bases with no gene match: 2. The CDR3 is 15 amino acids. Germline V CDR1 and CDR2: SNHLY, FYNNEI. The CDR3 DNA reads TGTGCCAGCAGTGACGCTAGCGGGGGCACCGGGGAGCTGTTTTTT. Its translation: CASSDASGGTGELFF.

The chain has TRBV3-1 (or the pseudogene TRBV3-2) and TRBJ2-1; possibly TRBD2 for D (5 bases). The CDR3 is 15 amino acids. In germline, CDR1 is LGHDT, CDR2 YNNKEL (reference sequence). V was pared by 2 bases and J by 0 bases, with 8 bases between. The CDR3 nucleotides read TGTGCCAGCAGCCAAAGGCTAGCCTCCTACAATGAGCAGTTCTTC. It yields the protein CASSQRLASYNEQFF.

V is TRBV6-5 and J is TRBJ1-1, with 8 bases identical to TRBD1. Germline-derived CDR1 and CDR2 are MNHEY and SVGAGI. Unmatched junction bases numbered 6, after V lost 6 bases and J lost 0 bases. This CDR3 has 15 residues. In DNA form, the CDR3 reads TGTGCCAGCAGGCGAGAGACAGGGGTGAACACTGAAGCTTTCTTT. Protein product: CASRRETGVNTEAFF.

The chain has TRBV4-1 and TRBJ1-2; 9 nucleotides match TRBD1. CDR1 is MGHRA and CDR2 is YSYEKL in the germline V gene. The trim removed 0 bases at V and 4 bases at J, leaving 3 bases unmatched. CDR3 length equals 15 residues. The CDR3 coding sequence is TGCGCCAGCAGCCAAGACGGGACAGGGCCCTATGGCTACACCTTC. Translation gives CASSQDGTGPYGYTF.

The V call is TRBV7-9, the J call TRBJ1-1; maybe TRBD1 (6 bases). The germline gives CDR1 SEHNR, CDR2 FQNEAQ (reference sequence). The CDR3 runs to 14 residues. V was shortened by 5 bases and J by 7 bases, with 17 bases between the two germline ends. This chain's CDR3 is CASSEWGPGGEAFF. The CDR3 region has the DNA TGTGCCAGCAGCGAATGGGGGCCCGGTGGTGAAGCTTTCTTT.

This chain links TRBV19 with TRBJ1-5, with a possible D match to TRBD1 (6 bases). The CDR3 has 17 amino acids. V gave up 7 bases and J gave up 0 bases, with 19 bases separating them. Germline lookup yields CDR1 LNHDA and CDR2 SQIVND (reference sequence). The CDR3 reads CASTNSGTRYSNQPQHF. The CDR3 DNA sequence: TGTGCCAGTACTAACTCCGGGACACGGTATAGCAATCAGCCCCAGCATTTT.

The rearrangement uses TRBV7-2 and TRBJ2-1, with 7 bases fitting TRBD1. The CDR3 sequence is 15 residues long. The V and J ends lost 8 bases and 5 bases, in that order; junction bases with no gene match: 12. Germline CDR1 and CDR2: SGHTA and FQGNSA. The CDR3 sequence: CASAFSGTAHNEQFF. CDR3 coding DNA: TGTGCCAGCGCCTTTTCCGGGACAGCCCACAATGAGCAGTTCTTC. Full variable domain (rest looked up from reference TRBV7-2 and TRBJ2-1): GAGVSQSPSNKVTEKGKDVELRCDPISGHTALYWYRQSLGQGLEFLIYFQGNSAPDKSGLPSDRFSAERTGGSVSTLTIQRTQQEDSAVYLCASAFSGTAHNEQFFGPGTRLTVL.

The rearrangement uses TRBV29-1 and TRBJ1-2; D remains ambiguous. There are 12 residues in the CDR3. Germline loops: CDR1 SQVTM, CDR2 ANQGSEA. The V end was cut by 5 bases, the J end by 0 bases, with 7 bases between. The CDR3 region has the DNA TGCAGCGTTTATCCCGCTAACTATGGCTACACCTTC. This codes for CSVYPANYGYTF. Looking up the rest from reference TRBV29-1 and TRBJ1-2 gives the full variable domain: SAVISQKPSRDICQRGTSLTIQCQVDSQVTMMFWYRQQPGQSLTLIATANQGSEATYESGFVIDKFPISRPNLTFSTLTVSNMSPEDSSIYLCSVYPANYGYTFGSGTRLTVV.

By share of the sample, this clone is medium-sized. This sequence joins TRBV15 and TRBJ2-1; 10 bases fit TRBD2. The length of the CDR3 is 20 residues. CDR1 and CDR2 from the germline V gene are LNHNV and YYDKDF (reference sequence). Unmatched junction bases numbered 19, after V lost 5 bases and J lost 3 bases. CDR3 in DNA: TGTGCCACCAGCCCTCGTAGCGGGGGGCTCTCCCGCTACTTCTACAATGAGCAGTTCTTC. Amino acids: CATSPRSGGLSRYFYNEQFF. Full variable domain (missing parts from reference TRBV15 and TRBJ2-1): DAMVIQNPRYQVTQFGKPVTLSCSQTLNHNVMYWYQQKSSQAPKLLFHYYDKDFNNEADTPDNFQSRRPNTSFCFLDIRSPGLGDTAMYLCATSPRSGGLSRYFYNEQFFGPGTRLTVL.

This clone was observed once. The rearrangement joins TRBV18 to TRBJ2-2; D is uncertain. CDR1 KGHSH and CDR2 LQKENI come from the germline V gene. CDR3 length: 15 amino acids. With 4 bases removed from V and 2 bases from J, the gap between germline ends came to 11 bases. The CDR3 sequence is CASSLPWPNTGELFF. For the CDR3, the DNA is TGTGCCAGCTCACTACCATGGCCAAACACCGGGGAGCTGTTTTTT.

In its sample, this clone was seen a few times. This rearrangement joins TRBV2 to TRBJ1-2; D not resolved. The length of the CDR3 is 15 residues. Trimming left V 1 base short and J 7 bases short, with 16 bases between. Germline loops: CDR1 SNHLY, CDR2 FYNNEI. Here the CDR3 DNA reads TGTGCCAGCAGTGAAGATATGTCGTCTCGGGTTGGCTACACCTTC. It specifies CASSEDMSSRVGYTF.

CDR3 loop: CASSLAGERYNEQFF. The CDR3 DNA follows: TGCGCCAGCAGCTTGGCCGGGGAACGGTACAATGAGCAGTTCTTC. The V and J genes are TRBV5-1 and TRBJ2-1; D may be TRBD2 (5 bases). CDR1 is SGHRS and CDR2 is YFSETQ in the germline V gene. Trimming took 0 bases from V and 4 from J, leaving 11 bases between them. This CDR3 has 15 residues.

The rearrangement uses TRBV27 and TRBJ2-5; possible D gene TRBD2, 5 bases. This CDR3 contains 15 residues. Germline-derived CDR1 and CDR2 are MNHEY and SMNVEV (reference sequence). Trimming took off 5 bases at V and 5 bases at J, with 18 bases between the two ends. CDR3 DNA: TGTGCCAGCAGTGCAGGACTGAGTCCGGGGGAGACCCAGTACTTC. Translated: CASSAGLSPGETQYF.

This chain uses TRBV18 with TRBJ1-5; no definite D call. The CDR3 consists of 15 residues. Trimming took off 2 bases at V and 1 base at J, with 9 bases between the two ends. Germline V gene data show CDR1 as KGHSH and CDR2 as LQKENI. The CDR3 coding sequence is TGTGCCAGCTCACCAACCGGGTGGAGCAATCAGCCCCAGCATTTT. Translated: CASSPTGWSNQPQHF.